This TCR beta chain was identified during a study of OX40 agonist ivuxolimab in advanced cancers. Across the whole study: Prior anti-PD-1, anti-PD-L1 or anti-CTLA-4 therapy was allowed; approximately 41% had some.

Points from the study as a whole: At 0.1 to 3.0 mg/kg, CD4+ and CD8+ blood T cells expanded clonally by week 6. Among expanded peripheral T cells, antigen specificity went undetermined.

V was clipped by 7 bases and J by 4 bases; unmatched bases: 6. The CDR3 covers 12 residues. Germline V lookup: CDR1 SQVTM, CDR2 ANQGSEA. Exclusion of a patient followed from autoimmune disease history or systemic immunosuppression. A note on this clone: Its antigen is not known.

Profiling relied on immunoSEQ multiplex PCR, and the TCRdb table lists in-frame clones only, not all of them. The sample has roughly 67,000 clones, about 82% seen once. The chain uses TRBV29-1 and TRBJ2-5; 7 nucleotides line up with TRBD1. This material consisted of CD4+ or CD8+ T cells sorted from blood, taken in a trial of the OX40 agonist ivuxolimab. The source of this sequence is an adult with an advanced solid tumor such as melanoma, head and neck, liver or kidney cancer. This CDR3 reads CSADRVGETQYF. Written as DNA, the CDR3 is TGCAGCGCCGACAGGGTTGGAGAGACCCAGTACTTC.